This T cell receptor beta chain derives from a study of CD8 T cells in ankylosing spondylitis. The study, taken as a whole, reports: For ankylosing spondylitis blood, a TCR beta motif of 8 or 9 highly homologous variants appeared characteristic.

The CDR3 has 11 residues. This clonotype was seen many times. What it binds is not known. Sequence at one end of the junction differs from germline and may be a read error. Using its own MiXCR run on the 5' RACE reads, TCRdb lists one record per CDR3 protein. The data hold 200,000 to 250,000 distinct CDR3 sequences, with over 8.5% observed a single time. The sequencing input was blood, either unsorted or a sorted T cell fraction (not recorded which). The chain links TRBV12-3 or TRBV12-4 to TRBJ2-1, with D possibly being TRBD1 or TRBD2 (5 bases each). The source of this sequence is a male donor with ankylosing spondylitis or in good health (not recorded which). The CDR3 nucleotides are TGTGCCAGCAGTTTGGGGGTCCCCGCGGTCTTC. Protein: CASSLGVPAVF.